The source of this TCR beta chain is a study of blood T cell repertoires in COVID-19. Study in general: In each case, the material was cDNA or gDNA derived from T cells, B-cell-depleted T cells, or PBMCs.

The CDR3 has 20 residues. V lost 3 bases, J lost 1 base, and 11 bases stayed unmatched. Germline V lookup: CDR1 KGHDR, CDR2 SFDVKD. Assay: immunoSEQ multiplex PCR; the TCRdb copy retains only in-frame clones and omits some. Of more than 100,000 clones listed, 65% to 85% are singletons. The source of this sequence is a woman aged 80 or over with acute or convalescent COVID-19. The sequenced material came from peripheral blood. The chain employs TRBV24-1 and TRBJ2-3, with 14 bases matching TRBD2. CDR3 DNA: TGTGCCACCAGTGATCCTAAGGGGACTAGCGGGAGAGGACGCACAGATACGCAGTATTTT. Its protein product is CATSDPKGTSGRGRTDTQYF.